Listed below are T cell receptor beta chains from one sample, sequenced in a study of graft-versus-host responses after intestinal transplantation. No antigen has been identified for these receptors. The protocol was immunoSEQ multiplex PCR, while the TCRdb copy is restricted to in-frame clones and leaves out a portion. The sample holds some 110,000 clones; roughly 84% are singletons and the top ten take 0.7% to 0.9%. Sequencing used unstimulated CD4+ T cells sorted from spleen or lymph node cells, obtained before intestinal transplant. These receptors came from a human donor who received an intestinal transplant. Both conserved end residues are part of each CDR3. A D gene is named only where the DNA matches it firmly. Clone size, where shown, is once, few, many, or a class for clones that have expanded.

J gene | clone size | D gene | V gene | CDR3 DNA | CDR3 protein
TRBJ1-1 | . | . | TRBV5-1 | TGCGCCAGCAGCTTGTTAGGTTGGGGGAATACTGAAGCTTTCTTT | CASSLLGWGNTEAFF
TRBJ2-5 | . | . | TRBV7-9 | TGTGCCAGCAGCCTAGTGAGGGAGACCCAGTACTTC | CASSLVRETQYF
TRBJ2-3 | . | . | TRBV10-3 | TGTGCCATCAGTGAGTTTACAGATACGCAGTATTTT | CAISEFTDTQYF
TRBJ2-2 | . | . | TRBV30 | TGTGCCTGGAGTCTTGGGGGAGGCCTCCGAGTCGGGGAGCTGTTTTTT | CAWSLGGGLRVGELFF
TRBJ2-4 | . | . | TRBV13 | TGTGCCAGCAGCGAACTAGGCATTCAGTACTTC | CASSELGIQYF
TRBJ2-7 | . | . | TRBV6-5 | TGTGCCAGCAGTAGAGGGGGAGGGGGTAACTACGAGCAGTACTTC | CASSRGGGGNYEQYF
TRBJ1-2 | . | . | TRBV5-4 | TGTGCCAGCAGCTACCGGGGGGGTGGTGGCTACACCTTC | CASSYRGGGGYTF
TRBJ2-3 | . | TRBD1 | TRBV5-1 | TGCGCCAGCAGCTTGGACAGGGGAAGCACAGATACGCAGTATTTT | CASSLDRGSTDTQYF
TRBJ2-7 | . | . | TRBV4-1 | TGCGCCAGCAGCCCAATGGGTGGTAGCTCCTACGAGCAGTACTTC | CASSPMGGSSYEQYF
TRBJ2-1 | . | . | TRBV2 | TGTGCCAGCAGTGACTCGTCCTACAATGAGCAGTTCTTC | CASSDSSYNEQFF
TRBJ2-5 | . | . | TRBV27 | TGTGCCAGCAGTACCAGCTGGCGAGGGGGGCCAGAGACCCAGTACTTC | CASSTSWRGGPETQYF
TRBJ1-5 | once | TRBD1 | TRBV19 | TGTGCCAGTACCTCGGACAGGGGCGGCAATCAGCCCCAGCATTTT | CASTSDRGGNQPQHF
TRBJ2-5 | . | . | TRBV7-9 | TGTGCCAGCAGCCCCTGGGAGACCCAGTACTTC | CASSPWETQYF
TRBJ1-2 | . | . | TRBV6-1 | TGTGCCAGCAGTCGAAGGGAGAACTATGGCTACACCTTC | CASSRRENYGYTF
TRBJ2-1 | once | TRBD2 | TRBV30 | TGTGCCTGGAGTAGGGGACTAGCGTCCTACAATGAGCAGTTCTTC | CAWSRGLASYNEQFF
TRBJ1-4 | . | . | TRBV9 | TGTGCCAGCAGCGGGGGAACAACTAATGAAAAACTGTTTTTT | CASSGGTTNEKLFF